Below are 15 T cell receptor beta chains sequenced from a single sample in a study of beta chain features in type 1 diabetes. Study outcomes and limitations: For Type 1 diabetes patients, all four CD4+ subsets carried TCRB CDR3s that were moderately but significantly shorter.

Expressed TCRB transcripts were sequenced because the entire RNA isolate underwent reverse transcription. Generated by immunoSEQ multiplex PCR, the TCRdb table keeps only in-frame clones and is missing some. The data contain hundreds of thousands of clones, more than 12% of them singletons. No antigen has been identified for these receptors. The material sequenced was naive CD4+ T cells from blood. Receptor source: a man aged 18 to 30 with type 1 diabetes.

This chain connects TRBV18 to TRBJ2-7; 10 bases align to TRBD1. The CDR3 runs to 14 residues. V was clipped by 4 bases and J by 5 bases; unmatched bases: 5. Looked up from germline, CDR1 is KGHSH and CDR2 is LQKENI. The CDR3 spells CASSLTTGGNEQYF. CDR3 nucleotides: TGTGCCAGCTCACTTACGACAGGGGGCAACGAGCAGTACTTC. Looking up the rest from reference TRBV18 and TRBJ2-7 gives the full variable domain: NAGVMQNPRHLVRRRGQEARLRCSPMKGHSHVYWYRQLPEEGLKFMVYLQKENIIDESGMPKERFSAEFPKEGPSILRIQQVVRGDSAAYFCASSLTTGGNEQYFGPGTRLTVT.

This clone showed up just a few times. The rearrangement joins TRBV7-2 to TRBJ2-1, with TRBD1 matching 7 bases. V was pared by 4 bases and J by 7 bases, with 7 bases of the junction left unmatched. This CDR3 is 14 amino acids long. Germline V CDR1 and CDR2: SGHTA, FQGNSA. CDR3 in DNA: TGTGCCAGCAGCTCACAAACAGGGGATAATGAGCAGTTCTTC. Translating it yields CASSSQTGDNEQFF.

J is TRBJ2-5 and V is TRBV6-5; possibly TRBD1 or TRBD2 for D (5 bases each). The CDR3 consists of 15 residues. V lost 8 bases, J lost 5 bases, and 21 bases lay in between. Per germline, CDR1 MNHEY and CDR2 SVGAGI. CDR3 region: CASASGTSLSETQYF. The CDR3 DNA reads as TGTGCCAGCGCCTCCGGGACCTCCCTCTCGGAGACCCAGTACTTC.

This clone came up a few times. The chain joins TRBV9 to TRBJ1-5, with a possible D match to TRBD1 (6 bases). Looked up from germline, CDR1 is SGDLS and CDR2 is YYNGEE. V dropped 3 bases and J dropped 0 bases, with 10 bases sitting between them. The CDR3 consists of 15 residues. The CDR3 DNA sequence: TGTGCCAGCAGCGCAGGGGCTGATAGCAATCAGCCCCAGCATTTT. Its translation: CASSAGADSNQPQHF.

The genes are TRBV7-9 and TRBJ2-5; D is uncertain. The germline V and J ends were trimmed by 4 bases and 4 bases, with 7 bases remaining between them. There are 12 residues in the CDR3. Looked up from germline, CDR1 is SEHNR and CDR2 is FQNEAQ (reference sequence). CDR3 region: CASSSSGETQYF. The CDR3 bases are TGTGCCAGCAGCTCGTCGGGAGAGACCCAGTACTTC.

This clone appeared a few times. The chain uses TRBV20-1 and TRBJ2-7; D unclear. The V end lost 6 bases, the J end lost 5 bases, and 11 bases lay between the germline ends. Per the germline V gene, CDR1 is DFQATT and CDR2 is SNEGSKA (reference sequence). The CDR3 consists of 11 residues. This CDR3 reads CSAAGPDEQYF. The CDR3, as DNA: TGCAGTGCGGCAGGACCCGACGAGCAGTACTTC.

The rearrangement uses TRBV7-2 and TRBJ1-2, with D tentatively TRBD1 (6 bases). The V gene lost 5 bases and the J gene lost 6 bases, with 19 bases spanning the gap. CDR3 length: 15 amino acids. CDR1 and CDR2 from the germline V gene are SGHTA and FQGNSA. Written as DNA, the CDR3 is TGTGCCAGCAGCCCGCCAGGGGTGAGAAGCGATGGCTACACCTTC. Translated: CASSPPGVRSDGYTF.

A word on this clone: The same CDR3 also results from other DNA sequences found in this sample. V usage is TRBV5-1 and J usage is TRBJ2-3; D uncertain. CDR1 SGHRS and CDR2 YFSETQ come from the germline V gene. Trimming cost V 3 bases and J 3 bases, with 2 bases left between them. CDR3 length: 11 amino acids. In DNA form, the CDR3 reads TGCGCCAGCAGCTCTACAGATACGCAGTATTTT. Its translation is CASSSTDTQYF.

This chain uses TRBV5-1 with TRBJ2-7; tentatively, D is TRBD2 (6 bases). In germline, CDR1 is SGHRS, CDR2 YFSETQ. V shed 0 bases and J shed 3 bases, with 10 bases lying between them. There are 14 residues in the CDR3. The CDR3 DNA is TGCGCCAGCAGCTTGGAAGGGACTCTCTACGAGCAGTACTTC. It codes for CASSLEGTLYEQYF.

In DNA form, the CDR3 reads TGTGCCAGCAGTCAACGACAGCTACCGAACACTGAAGCTTTCTTT. Translated, it gives CASSQRQLPNTEAFF. The chain recombines TRBV6-6 with TRBJ1-1, with D possibly TRBD1 on 5 matching bases. Trimming pared 5 bases from V and 1 base from J, leaving 14 bases between. The CDR3 totals 15 residues. CDR1 and CDR2 from the germline V gene are MNHNY and SVGAGI (reference sequence).

V usage is TRBV25-1 and J usage is TRBJ2-2, with unresolved D. Germline assignment: CDR1 MGHDK and CDR2 SYGVNS. Trimming removed 4 bases at V and 2 bases at J, with 11 bases between. The CDR3 runs to 15 residues. CDR3 amino acids: CASSVYPLNTGELFF. CDR3 DNA sequence: TGTGCCAGCAGTGTCTATCCGCTTAACACCGGGGAGCTGTTTTTT.

The chain has TRBV30 and TRBJ1-5; 7 positions agree with TRBD1. The CDR3 spans 14 residues. Trimming removed 0 bases from V and 5 bases from J; junction bases left unmatched: 4. The germline V gene has CDR1 GTSNPN and CDR2 SVGIG (reference sequence). Here the CDR3 DNA reads TGTGCCTGGAGTGTGAGGCAGGGGGATCAGCCCCAGCATTTT. It codes for CAWSVRQGDQPQHF.

This clone was picked up a small number of times. This chain joins TRBV28 and TRBJ2-7; tentative D call: TRBD1 (6 bases). This CDR3 is 11 amino acids long. The germline gives CDR1 MDHEN, CDR2 SYDVKM. Trimming took 6 bases from V and 4 from J, leaving 7 bases between them. The CDR3 DNA sequence: TGTGCCAGCAGAGGGGGATACGAGCAGTACTTC. This gives the protein CASRGGYEQYF.

Notes on this clone: The sample contains more than one DNA sequence encoding this CDR3. The chain joins TRBV2 to TRBJ2-1; 7 positions agree with TRBD1. CDR3 length: 14 amino acids. Trimming at V came to 7 bases and at J to 4 bases, leaving 7 bases not matched to a gene. CDR1 and CDR2 (germline): SNHLY, FYNNEI. CDR3 DNA sequence: TGTGCCAGCAATCGACAGGGCGGGTACAATGAGCAGTTCTTC. This sequence encodes CASNRQGGYNEQFF. The complete variable domain, with remaining parts taken from reference TRBV2 and TRBJ2-1, reads EPEVTQTPSHQVTQMGQEVILRCVPISNHLYFYWYRQILGQKVEFLVSFYNNEISEKSEIFDDQFSVERPDGSNFTLKIRSTKLEDSAMYFCASNRQGGYNEQFFGPGTRLTVL.

Here the CDR3 reads CASSFTGSGANVLTF. In nucleotides, the CDR3 is TGTGCCAGCAGTTTTACAGGCTCTGGGGCCAACGTCCTGACTTTC. V is TRBV6-1 and J is TRBJ2-6; perhaps TRBD1 as D (5 bases). Deletions cut 5 bases from V and 0 bases from J, with 8 bases between. Germline assignment: CDR1 MNHNS and CDR2 SASEGT. This CDR3 contains 15 residues.